The rows below give T cell receptor beta chains drawn from one sample of a study of cytomegalovirus exposure and HLA in healthy donors. Clones were read by immunoSEQ multiplex PCR, and TCRdb kept only the in-frame ones, dropping some. The specimen's table records 130,000 or so clones. The sequenced material came from PBMCs. These TCRs come from a woman aged 18-29 years in good health and CMV-seronegative. CDR3s include the opening cysteine and the closing phenylalanine or tryptophan. Each record gives: CDR3 DNA, CDR3 protein, J gene, D gene, V gene. A D gene is named only where the DNA matches it firmly.

CDR3nt: TGTGCCAGCAGTTACTCGGGCATGGGTGAAAAACTGTTTTTT
CDR3aa: CASSYSGMGEKLFF
j_gene: TRBJ1-4
d_gene: NA
v_gene: TRBV6-5

CDR3nt: TGTGCCAGCAGCAACCCTTTACGGACAGCCTACGAGCAGTACTTC
CDR3aa: CASSNPLRTAYEQYF
j_gene: TRBJ2-7
d_gene: NA
v_gene: TRBV2

CDR3nt: TGTGCCAGCACCGACGGGGGGACTCCGAAGGAGCAGTTCTTC
CDR3aa: CASTDGGTPKEQFF
j_gene: TRBJ2-1
d_gene: TRBD2
v_gene: TRBV9

CDR3nt: TGTGCCAGCAGGCTTAGCGCGAACACCGGGGAGCTGTTTTTT
CDR3aa: CASRLSANTGELFF
j_gene: TRBJ2-2
d_gene: NA
v_gene: TRBV6-1

CDR3nt: TGCGCCAGCAGCCCCTCCCGAGGGCAGGGGGGAGAGACCCAGTACTTC
CDR3aa: CASSPSRGQGGETQYF
j_gene: TRBJ2-5
d_gene: NA
v_gene: TRBV4-1

CDR3nt: TGTGCCAGCAGTGAGTTCCCCGTTGAGACCCAGTACTTC
CDR3aa: CASSEFPVETQYF
j_gene: TRBJ2-5
d_gene: NA
v_gene: TRBV6-4

CDR3nt: TGTGCCAGCAGCTTACGTCCCGGGACAAACTACAATGAGCAGTTCTTC
CDR3aa: CASSLRPGTNYNEQFF
j_gene: TRBJ2-1
d_gene: NA
v_gene: TRBV7-3

CDR3nt: TGTGCCAGCAGTGAAAGATATGGGGGGGACAATCAGCCCCAGCATTTT
CDR3aa: CASSERYGGDNQPQHF
j_gene: TRBJ1-5
d_gene: NA
v_gene: TRBV6-1

CDR3nt: TGTGCCAGCACCGCGGCAGACAGGGGGACCTACAATGAGCAGTTCTTC
CDR3aa: CASTAADRGTYNEQFF
j_gene: TRBJ2-1
d_gene: TRBD1
v_gene: TRBV5-6

CDR3nt: TGTGCCAGCAGTTTAGGTATCGGACAGCTAGCGGGCGGGAATTACAATGAGCAGTTCTTC
CDR3aa: CASSLGIGQLAGGNYNEQFF
j_gene: TRBJ2-1
d_gene: TRBD2
v_gene: TRBV27

CDR3nt: TGTGCCAGCAGCTTGGGGGGGCCGAACACTGAAGCTTTCTTT
CDR3aa: CASSLGGPNTEAFF
j_gene: TRBJ1-1
d_gene: NA
v_gene: TRBV11-3

CDR3nt: TGTGCCAGCAGCTGGGACAGGGGAGACTATGGCTACACCTTC
CDR3aa: CASSWDRGDYGYTF
j_gene: TRBJ1-2
d_gene: TRBD1
v_gene: TRBV11-2

CDR3nt: TGTGCCAGCAGTGAAACAGGGGGCCCCCATCAGCCCCAGCATTTT
CDR3aa: CASSETGGPHQPQHF
j_gene: TRBJ1-5
d_gene: TRBD1
v_gene: TRBV9

CDR3nt: TGTGCCTGGAGCCGTAAGTATAGCGGGACCCAACCCGGGATCGGGTCCTACAATGAGCAGTTCTTC
CDR3aa: CAWSRKYSGTQPGIGSYNEQFF
j_gene: TRBJ2-1
d_gene: TRBD2
v_gene: TRBV30

CDR3nt: TGTGCCAGCAGCTTAGGGGGCCCCTATAATTCACCCCTCCACTTT
CDR3aa: CASSLGGPYNSPLHF
j_gene: TRBJ1-6
d_gene: NA
v_gene: TRBV7-9

CDR3nt: TGTGCCAGCAGAAACAGGGTCAGAGAGACCCAGTACTTC
CDR3aa: CASRNRVRETQYF
j_gene: TRBJ2-5
d_gene: NA
v_gene: TRBV6-6

CDR3nt: TGTGCCAGCAGTACGGGGCTAGCGGATAACAATGAGCAGTTCTTC
CDR3aa: CASSTGLADNNEQFF
j_gene: TRBJ2-1
d_gene: TRBD2
v_gene: TRBV6-1

CDR3nt: TGTGCCAGCAGCTTGGCCCCTAATCAGCCCCAGCATTTT
CDR3aa: CASSLAPNQPQHF
j_gene: TRBJ1-5
d_gene: NA
v_gene: TRBV5-8

CDR3nt: TGTGCCTGGAGTGTCCCGGGACAGGGTTGGTATGGCTACACCTTC
CDR3aa: CAWSVPGQGWYGYTF
j_gene: TRBJ1-2
d_gene: TRBD1
v_gene: TRBV30

CDR3nt: TGTGCTAGTGGTTTGCAGGTACAGGACGCAACTAATGAAAAACTGTTTTTT
CDR3aa: CASGLQVQDATNEKLFF
j_gene: TRBJ1-4
d_gene: NA
v_gene: TRBV12-5

CDR3nt: TGTGCCAGCAGCCCGGGGGAGCGGGCTGGTGATACGCAGTATTTT
CDR3aa: CASSPGERAGDTQYF
j_gene: TRBJ2-3
d_gene: NA
v_gene: TRBV6-6

CDR3nt: TGTGCCAGCAGTGAGCTAGCGGGCTACGAGCAGTACTTC
CDR3aa: CASSELAGYEQYF
j_gene: TRBJ2-7
d_gene: TRBD2
v_gene: TRBV6-1

CDR3nt: TGCGCCAGCAGCCCGACTCCAGACTTCTATGGCTACACCTTC
CDR3aa: CASSPTPDFYGYTF
j_gene: TRBJ1-2
d_gene: NA
v_gene: TRBV4-1

CDR3nt: TGTGCCAGCAGCCCTAGTTCAGGGGATGGAAACACCATATATTTT
CDR3aa: CASSPSSGDGNTIYF
j_gene: TRBJ1-3
d_gene: NA
v_gene: TRBV7-6

CDR3nt: TGCGCCAGCAGCTCCGGGGGGCAAGAGACCCAGTACTTC
CDR3aa: CASSSGGQETQYF
j_gene: TRBJ2-5
d_gene: TRBD2
v_gene: TRBV5-1

CDR3nt: TGCGCCAGCAGCCTGGCTACTAGCGTTGAGCAGTTCTTC
CDR3aa: CASSLATSVEQFF
j_gene: TRBJ2-1
d_gene: TRBD2
v_gene: TRBV5-1

CDR3nt: TGCGCCAGCAGCTCCGACAGGGGGCGCACCGGGGAGCTGTTTTTT
CDR3aa: CASSSDRGRTGELFF
j_gene: TRBJ2-2
d_gene: TRBD1
v_gene: TRBV7-9

CDR3nt: TGTGCCAGCAGTGGAGTCGCGGGAGGCTACAATGAGCAGTTCTTC
CDR3aa: CASSGVAGGYNEQFF
j_gene: TRBJ2-1
d_gene: TRBD2
v_gene: TRBV6-4

CDR3nt: TGTGCCAGCAGCCGGCAACCGGGACAGGGGTCCGACGAGCAGTACTTC
CDR3aa: CASSRQPGQGSDEQYF
j_gene: TRBJ2-7
d_gene: TRBD1
v_gene: TRBV7-7

CDR3nt: TGCGCCAGCAGCCTACGATCCGGGACTAGCAGGAGGACAGATACGCAGTATTTT
CDR3aa: CASSLRSGTSRRTDTQYF
j_gene: TRBJ2-3
d_gene: TRBD2
v_gene: TRBV4-1

CDR3nt: TGTGCCACCAGCAGAGTCAGGGCGGAGACCCAGTACTTC
CDR3aa: CATSRVRAETQYF
j_gene: TRBJ2-5
d_gene: NA
v_gene: TRBV15

CDR3nt: TGCGCCAGCAGCCTCGACCCCCGGAGGAATGAAAAACTGTTTTTT
CDR3aa: CASSLDPRRNEKLFF
j_gene: TRBJ1-4
d_gene: NA
v_gene: TRBV4-1

CDR3nt: TGTGCCAGCAGCCCTCTCGGGACAGGGACAGTACGGGACTTC
CDR3aa: CASSPLGTGTVRDF
j_gene: TRBJ2-5
d_gene: TRBD1
v_gene: TRBV7-8

CDR3nt: TGCGCCAGCAGCTTGGTTGGTTCAGGGGGCATAGGAGACACTGAAGCTTTCTTT
CDR3aa: CASSLVGSGGIGDTEAFF
j_gene: TRBJ1-1
d_gene: TRBD1
v_gene: TRBV5-1

CDR3nt: TGTGCCAGCAGTTACTCGTCGGCGACAGGGTACACTGAAGCTTTCTTT
CDR3aa: CASSYSSATGYTEAFF
j_gene: TRBJ1-1
d_gene: TRBD1
v_gene: TRBV6-5

CDR3nt: TGTGCCAGCAGTGACAGGGGAGAGGGAGTTATAGCCAAAAACATTCAGTACTTC
CDR3aa: CASSDRGEGVIAKNIQYF
j_gene: TRBJ2-4
d_gene: NA
v_gene: TRBV6-1

CDR3nt: TGTGCCTGGAGTCAAGGGGCGGAGACCCAGTACTTC
CDR3aa: CAWSQGAETQYF
j_gene: TRBJ2-5
d_gene: NA
v_gene: TRBV30

CDR3nt: TGTGCCAGTAGTCTGGGAGCGGGGGACAATGAGCAGTTCTTC
CDR3aa: CASSLGAGDNEQFF
j_gene: TRBJ2-1
d_gene: TRBD2
v_gene: TRBV19

CDR3nt: TGTGCCAGCAGCAGGGGGACTAGCGGGCGCACAGATACGCAGTATTTT
CDR3aa: CASSRGTSGRTDTQYF
j_gene: TRBJ2-3
d_gene: TRBD2
v_gene: TRBV5-4

CDR3nt: TGTGCCAGCAGTCCGGGACAAGCTATTGGAAACACCATATATTTT
CDR3aa: CASSPGQAIGNTIYF
j_gene: TRBJ1-3
d_gene: NA
v_gene: TRBV2

CDR3nt: TGTGCCAGCAGCCCACCCCGGGACAGGGGCGTGTACTTC
CDR3aa: CASSPPRDRGVYF
j_gene: TRBJ2-7
d_gene: TRBD1
v_gene: TRBV7-9